This T cell receptor beta chain was identified during a study of shared clonotypes between healthy human individuals. Investigators divided CD4+ cells into CD45RA+ naive and CD45RA-negative memory subsets. Details on this clone: Antigen unknown.

Generated by immunoSEQ multiplex PCR, the TCRdb table keeps only in-frame clones and is missing some. The sample has roughly 1.5 million clones, around 98% seen once. CDR1 and CDR2 (germline): SGHAT, FQNNGV. V was trimmed by 3 bases and J by 2 bases, leaving 11 bases between them. The CDR3 length is 14 residues. Study outcomes and limitations: Shared clonotypes: 4.5% to 6% naive CD4, around 4% naive CD8, roughly 2.2% memory CD4, over 0.3% memory CD8.

This TCR derives from a man aged 25-45 years in good health. The chain couples TRBV11-2 to TRBJ2-7, with a possible D match to TRBD1 (6 bases). Sequenced input: naive CD4+ T cells sorted from blood. The subset here: CD45RA+ positively selected. CDR3 loop: CASSFLDSTYEQYF. The CDR3 nucleotides are TGTGCCAGCAGCTTCCTGGACAGTACCTACGAGCAGTACTTC.